This T cell receptor beta chain comes out of a study of blood T cell repertoires in COVID-19. The wider study: T cells, B-cell-depleted T cells, or PBMCs supplied cDNA or gDNA.

Authors' analysis steps: By means of reference gene primer amplification, nucleated cell counts were estimated. Profiled with immunoSEQ multiplex PCR; TCRdb holds only in-frame clones, not every one. D and trimming come from the DNA, and the V and J calls and clone size come from that table. The sample contains tens of thousands of clones, roughly 81% of which appear only once. The germline CDR1 and CDR2 sequences are LNHDA and SQIVND (reference sequence). The CDR3 has 13 amino acids. V was pared by 3 bases and J by 0 bases, with 6 bases between. The chain combines TRBV19 with TRBJ2-7, with D hard to call. The specimen sequenced was peripheral blood. The sequence came from a human donor in a cohort sampled during active COVID-19. The chain's CDR3 is CASSIAVSYEQYF. CDR3 DNA sequence: TGTGCCAGTAGTATCGCAGTCTCCTACGAGCAGTACTTC.